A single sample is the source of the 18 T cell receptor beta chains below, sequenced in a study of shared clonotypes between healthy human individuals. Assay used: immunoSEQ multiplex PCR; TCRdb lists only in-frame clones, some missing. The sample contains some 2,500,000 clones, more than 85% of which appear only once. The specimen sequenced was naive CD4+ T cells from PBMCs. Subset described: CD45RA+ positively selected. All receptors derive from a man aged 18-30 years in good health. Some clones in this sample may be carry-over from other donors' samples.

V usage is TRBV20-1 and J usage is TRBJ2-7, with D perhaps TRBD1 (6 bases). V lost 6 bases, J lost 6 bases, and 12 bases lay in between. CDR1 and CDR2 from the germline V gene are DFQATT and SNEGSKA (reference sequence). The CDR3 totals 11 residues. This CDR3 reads CSAPGQLEQYF. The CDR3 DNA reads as TGCAGTGCGCCAGGACAGCTCGAGCAGTACTTC.

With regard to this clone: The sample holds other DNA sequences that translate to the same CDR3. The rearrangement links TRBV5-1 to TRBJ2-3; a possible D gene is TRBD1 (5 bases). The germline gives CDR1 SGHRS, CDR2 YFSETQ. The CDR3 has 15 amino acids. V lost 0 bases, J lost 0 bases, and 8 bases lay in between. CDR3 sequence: CASSLGDSSTDTQYF. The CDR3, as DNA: TGCGCCAGCAGCTTGGGTGACAGTAGCACAGATACGCAGTATTTT.

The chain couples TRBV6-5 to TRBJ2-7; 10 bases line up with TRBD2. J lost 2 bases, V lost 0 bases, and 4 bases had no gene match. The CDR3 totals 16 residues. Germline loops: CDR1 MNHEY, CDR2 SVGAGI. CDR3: CASSYSGLAEAYEQYF. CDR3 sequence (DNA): TGTGCCAGCAGTTACTCCGGACTAGCGGAAGCCTACGAGCAGTACTTC.

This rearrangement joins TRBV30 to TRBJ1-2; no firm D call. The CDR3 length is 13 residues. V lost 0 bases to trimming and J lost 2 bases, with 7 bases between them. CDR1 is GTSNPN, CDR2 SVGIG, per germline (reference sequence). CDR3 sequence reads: CAWSVGTNYGYTF. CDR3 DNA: TGTGCCTGGAGTGTTGGCACAAACTATGGCTACACCTTC.

The CDR3: CASSTQGRGLYEQYF. The CDR3 DNA is TGTGCCAGTAGTACACAGGGGAGAGGGCTGTACGAGCAGTACTTC. This rearrangement joins TRBV19 to TRBJ2-7, with 7 nucleotides matching TRBD1. The ends lost 4 bases at V and 4 bases at J; junction bases unmatched: 10. Per germline, CDR1 LNHDA and CDR2 SQIVND (reference sequence). The CDR3 is made up of 15 amino acids.

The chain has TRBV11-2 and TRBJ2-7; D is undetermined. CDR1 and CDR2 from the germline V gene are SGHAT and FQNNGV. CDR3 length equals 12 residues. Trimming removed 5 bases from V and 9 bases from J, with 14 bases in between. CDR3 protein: CASSPQRSGQYF. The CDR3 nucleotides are TGTGCCAGCAGCCCGCAAAGGTCCGGGCAGTACTTC.

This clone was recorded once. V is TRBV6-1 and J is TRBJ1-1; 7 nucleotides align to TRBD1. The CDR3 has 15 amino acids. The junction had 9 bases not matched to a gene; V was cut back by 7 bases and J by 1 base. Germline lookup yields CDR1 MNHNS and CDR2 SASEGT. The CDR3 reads CASTPRGQKNTEAFF. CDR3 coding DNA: TGTGCCAGCACCCCGAGGGGACAGAAGAACACTGAAGCTTTCTTT.

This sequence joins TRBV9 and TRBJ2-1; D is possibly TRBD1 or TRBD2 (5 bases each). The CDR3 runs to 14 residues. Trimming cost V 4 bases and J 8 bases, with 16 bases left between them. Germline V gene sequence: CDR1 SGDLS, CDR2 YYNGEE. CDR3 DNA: TGTGCCAGCAGCCGAGGGGACCGAATCGATGAGCAGTTCTTC. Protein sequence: CASSRGDRIDEQFF.

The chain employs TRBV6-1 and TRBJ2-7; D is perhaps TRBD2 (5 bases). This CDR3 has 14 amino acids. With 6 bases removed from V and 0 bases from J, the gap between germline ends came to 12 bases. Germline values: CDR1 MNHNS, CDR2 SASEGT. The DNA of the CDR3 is TGTGCCAGCAGCAGTGAGAGGGCCTCCTACGAGCAGTACTTC. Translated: CASSSERASYEQYF.

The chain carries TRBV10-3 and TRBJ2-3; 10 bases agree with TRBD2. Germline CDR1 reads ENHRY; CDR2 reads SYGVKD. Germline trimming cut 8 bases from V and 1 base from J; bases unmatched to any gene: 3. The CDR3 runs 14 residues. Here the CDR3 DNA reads TGTGCCATCGCAGGGACTAGCGGCACAGATACGCAGTATTTT. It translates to CAIAGTSGTDTQYF.

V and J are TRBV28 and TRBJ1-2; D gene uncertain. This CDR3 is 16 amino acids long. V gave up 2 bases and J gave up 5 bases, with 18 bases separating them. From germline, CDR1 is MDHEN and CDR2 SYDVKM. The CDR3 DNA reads TGTGCCAGCAGTTTACCCACCGCCTCCTTGATATATGGCTACACCTTC. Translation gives CASSLPTASLIYGYTF.

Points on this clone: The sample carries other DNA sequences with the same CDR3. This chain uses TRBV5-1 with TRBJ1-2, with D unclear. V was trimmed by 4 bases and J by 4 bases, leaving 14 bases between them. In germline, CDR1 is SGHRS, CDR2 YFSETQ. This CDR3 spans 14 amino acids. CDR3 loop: CASSPGGQSYGYTF. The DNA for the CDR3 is TGCGCCAGCAGCCCTGGTGGGCAGAGCTATGGCTACACCTTC. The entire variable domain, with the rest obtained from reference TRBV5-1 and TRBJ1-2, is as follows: KAGVTQTPRYLIKTRGQQVTLSCSPISGHRSVSWYQQTPGQGLQFLFEYFSETQRNKGNFPGRFSGRQFSNSRSEMNVSTLELGDSALYLCASSPGGQSYGYTFGSGTRLTVV.

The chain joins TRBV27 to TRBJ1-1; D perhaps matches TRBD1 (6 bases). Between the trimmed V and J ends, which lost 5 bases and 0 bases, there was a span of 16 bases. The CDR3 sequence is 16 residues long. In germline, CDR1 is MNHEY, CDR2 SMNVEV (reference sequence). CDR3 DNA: TGTGCCAGCAGTATTTCCTACAGGGAAATGAACACTGAAGCTTTCTTT. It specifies CASSISYREMNTEAFF.

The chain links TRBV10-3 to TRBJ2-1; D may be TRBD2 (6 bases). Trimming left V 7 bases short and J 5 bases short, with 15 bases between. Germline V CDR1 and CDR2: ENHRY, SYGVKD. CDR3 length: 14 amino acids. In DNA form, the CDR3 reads TGTGCCATCAAATCCGGGAGAAGCGACAATGAGCAGTTCTTC. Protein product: CAIKSGRSDNEQFF.

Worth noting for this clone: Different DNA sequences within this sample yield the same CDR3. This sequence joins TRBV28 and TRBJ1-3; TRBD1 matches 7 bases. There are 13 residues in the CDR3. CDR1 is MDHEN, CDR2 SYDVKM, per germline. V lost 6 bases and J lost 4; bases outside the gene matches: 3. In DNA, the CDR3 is TGTGCCAGCAGGAGGACAGGCGGAAACACCATATATTTT. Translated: CASRRTGGNTIYF.

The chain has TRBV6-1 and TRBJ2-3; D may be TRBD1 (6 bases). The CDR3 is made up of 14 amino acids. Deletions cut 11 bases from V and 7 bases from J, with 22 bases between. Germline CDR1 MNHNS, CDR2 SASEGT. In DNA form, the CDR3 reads TGTGCCGCTTGGTCCGGGACAACGATTAATACGCAGTATTTT. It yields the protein CAAWSGTTINTQYF.

The CDR3 DNA reads TGTGCCAGCACCCCGAGGGGGGACAGTAACAATGAGCAGTTCTTC. Protein sequence: CASTPRGDSNNEQFF. The chain carries TRBV6-1 and TRBJ2-1, with a possible D match to TRBD1 (7 bases). The germline gives CDR1 MNHNS, CDR2 SASEGT. The V gene lost 7 bases and the J gene lost 5 bases, with 18 bases spanning the gap. The CDR3 sequence is 15 residues long.

DNA for the CDR3: TGTGCCAGTAGTATCCAGGGCCCAGACCGTAAACCTTTCCTAGCCAAAAACATTCAGTACTTC. The encoded protein is CASSIQGPDRKPFLAKNIQYF. This chain uses TRBV19 with TRBJ2-4; perhaps TRBD1 as D (5 bases). This CDR3 region has 21 residues. Trimming removed 3 bases from V and 0 bases from J, with 27 bases in between. The germline CDR1 and CDR2 sequences are LNHDA and SQIVND (reference sequence).